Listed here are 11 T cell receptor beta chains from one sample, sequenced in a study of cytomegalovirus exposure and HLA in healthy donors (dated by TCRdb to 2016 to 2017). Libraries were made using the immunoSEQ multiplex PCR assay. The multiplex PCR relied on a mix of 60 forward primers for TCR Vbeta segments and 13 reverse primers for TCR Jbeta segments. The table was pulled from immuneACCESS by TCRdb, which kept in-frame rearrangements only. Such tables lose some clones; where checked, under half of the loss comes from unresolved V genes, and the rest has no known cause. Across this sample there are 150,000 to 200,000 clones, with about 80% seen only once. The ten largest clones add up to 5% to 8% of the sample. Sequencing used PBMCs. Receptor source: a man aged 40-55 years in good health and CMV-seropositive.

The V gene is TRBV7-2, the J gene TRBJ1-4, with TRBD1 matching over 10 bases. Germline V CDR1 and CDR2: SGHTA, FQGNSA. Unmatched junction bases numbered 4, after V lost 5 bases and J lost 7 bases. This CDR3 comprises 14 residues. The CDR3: CASSRDRGTEKLFF. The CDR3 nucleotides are TGTGCCAGCAGCCGGGACAGGGGAACTGAAAAACTGTTTTTT.

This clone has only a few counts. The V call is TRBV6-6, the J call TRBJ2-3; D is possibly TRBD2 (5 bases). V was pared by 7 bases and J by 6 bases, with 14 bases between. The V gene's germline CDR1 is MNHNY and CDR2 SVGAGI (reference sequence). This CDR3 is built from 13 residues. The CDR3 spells CASTNQQRDTQYF. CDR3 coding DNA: TGTGCCAGCACAAACCAGCAGCGGGATACGCAGTATTTT.

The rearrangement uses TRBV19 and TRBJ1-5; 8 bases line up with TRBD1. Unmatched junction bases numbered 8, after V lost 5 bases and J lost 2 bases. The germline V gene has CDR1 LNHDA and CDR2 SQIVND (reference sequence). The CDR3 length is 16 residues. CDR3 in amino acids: CASSRTGKIGNQPQHF. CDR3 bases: TGTGCCAGTAGTCGGACAGGGAAGATCGGCAATCAGCCCCAGCATTTT.

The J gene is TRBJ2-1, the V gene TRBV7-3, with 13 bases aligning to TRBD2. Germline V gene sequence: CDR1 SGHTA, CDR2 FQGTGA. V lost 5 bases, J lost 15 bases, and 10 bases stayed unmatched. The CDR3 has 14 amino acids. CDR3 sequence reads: CASSQRGLAGSVFF. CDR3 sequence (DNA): TGTGCCAGCAGCCAGAGGGGACTAGCGGGATCGGTGTTCTTC.

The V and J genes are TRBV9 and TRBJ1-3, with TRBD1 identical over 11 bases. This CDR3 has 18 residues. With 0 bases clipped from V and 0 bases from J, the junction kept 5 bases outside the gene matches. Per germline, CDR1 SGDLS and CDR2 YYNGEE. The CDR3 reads CASSVVFGQGASGNTIYF. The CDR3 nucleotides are TGTGCCAGCAGCGTAGTTTTCGGACAGGGGGCCTCTGGAAACACCATATATTTT.

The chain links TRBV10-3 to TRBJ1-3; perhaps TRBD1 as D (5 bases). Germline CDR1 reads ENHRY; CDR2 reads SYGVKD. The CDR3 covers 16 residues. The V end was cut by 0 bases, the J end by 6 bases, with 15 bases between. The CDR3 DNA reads TGTGCCATCAGTGAGTCACAGGCCCTCTTCCAAAACACCATATATTTT. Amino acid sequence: CAISESQALFQNTIYF.

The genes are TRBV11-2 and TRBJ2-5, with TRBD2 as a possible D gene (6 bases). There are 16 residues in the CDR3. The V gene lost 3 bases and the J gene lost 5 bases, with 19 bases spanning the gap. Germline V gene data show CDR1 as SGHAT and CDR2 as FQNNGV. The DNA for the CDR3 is TGTGCCAGCAGCTTGGGCGGGACGGGGGAGTGGGAGACCCAGTACTTC. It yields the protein CASSLGGTGEWETQYF.

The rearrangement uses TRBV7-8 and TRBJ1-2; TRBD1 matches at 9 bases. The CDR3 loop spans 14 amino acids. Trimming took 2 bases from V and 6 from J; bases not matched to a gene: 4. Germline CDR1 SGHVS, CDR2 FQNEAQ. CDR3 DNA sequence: TGTGCCAGCAGCTTAAAAGGGACAGGGAATGGCTACACCTTC. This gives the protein CASSLKGTGNGYTF.

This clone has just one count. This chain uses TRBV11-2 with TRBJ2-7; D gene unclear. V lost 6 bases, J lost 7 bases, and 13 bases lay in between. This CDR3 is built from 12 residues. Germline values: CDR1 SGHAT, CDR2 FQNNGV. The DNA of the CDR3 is TGTGCCAGCAGTCTCGATCCCGGGGAGCAGTACTTC. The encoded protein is CASSLDPGEQYF.

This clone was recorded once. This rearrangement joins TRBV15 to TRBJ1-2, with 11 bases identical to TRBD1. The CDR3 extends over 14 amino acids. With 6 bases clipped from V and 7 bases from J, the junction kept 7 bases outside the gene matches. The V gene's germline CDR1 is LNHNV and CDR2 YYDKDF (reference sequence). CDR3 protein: CATSPGQGAIGYTF. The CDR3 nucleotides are TGTGCCACCAGTCCAGGACAGGGGGCGATTGGCTACACCTTC.

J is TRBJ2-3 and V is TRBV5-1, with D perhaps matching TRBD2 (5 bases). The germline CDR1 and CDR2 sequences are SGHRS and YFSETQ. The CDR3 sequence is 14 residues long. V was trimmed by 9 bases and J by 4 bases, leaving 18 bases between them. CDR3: CATSGGPAADTQYF. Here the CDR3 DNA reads TGCGCCACCTCCGGCGGCCCAGCGGCAGATACGCAGTATTTT.